The subject of this entry is one T cell receptor beta chain. The same CDR3 can be traced to other DNA sequences in this sample. This sample was taken from a study of shared clonotypes between healthy human individuals. The table came from immunoSEQ multiplex PCR; TCRdb's copy has only in-frame clones and leaves some out. The table has some 2 million clones, 85% to 95% seen once. Germline V lookup: CDR1 MDHEN, CDR2 SYDVKM. Trimming pared 8 bases from V and 1 base from J, leaving 6 bases between. The CDR3 loop spans 12 amino acids. The receptor was derived from a man in his late teens or twenties in good health. Sequencing was performed on naive CD4+ T cells sorted from blood. Regarding subset: CD45RA+ positively selected. This sequence joins TRBV28 and TRBJ1-5; the D gene is possibly TRBD1 (6 bases). The CDR3 here is CASGTSNQPQHF. CDR3 DNA: TGTGCCAGCGGGACAAGCAATCAGCCCCAGCATTTT. The variable domain in full, with the rest retrieved from reference TRBV28 and TRBJ1-5, is DVKVTQSSRYLVKRTGEKVFLECVQDMDHENMFWYRQDPGLGLRLIYFSYDVKMKEKGDIPEGYSVSREKKERFSLILESASTNQTSMYLCASGTSNQPQHFGDGTRLSIL.